The clone carrying this TCR beta chain was seen a single time. CDR3 length: 15 amino acids. The germline V gene has CDR1 SGDLS and CDR2 YYNGEE. Deletions cut 0 bases from V and 2 bases from J, with 11 bases between. The data originate from a study of blood T cell dynamics during melanoma immunotherapy. The time point: pre-treatment baseline. At 12 weeks after first infusion, RECIST 1.1 defined response for most patients. Only in-frame clones appear in the TCRdb table, and some are missing; sequencing was by immunoSEQ multiplex PCR. The table records approximately 15,000 clones, roughly 84% of them present only once.

This TCR derives from a human donor with melanoma. Here the sequenced sample was blood, taken from a patient treated with checkpoint blockade. The chain is built from TRBV9 and TRBJ2-5, with D perhaps being TRBD1 or TRBD2 (6 bases each). The CDR3 DNA follows: TGTGCCAGCAGCGTAGAGGGGGGCAAACAAGAGACCCAGTACTTC. This codes for CASSVEGGKQETQYF.